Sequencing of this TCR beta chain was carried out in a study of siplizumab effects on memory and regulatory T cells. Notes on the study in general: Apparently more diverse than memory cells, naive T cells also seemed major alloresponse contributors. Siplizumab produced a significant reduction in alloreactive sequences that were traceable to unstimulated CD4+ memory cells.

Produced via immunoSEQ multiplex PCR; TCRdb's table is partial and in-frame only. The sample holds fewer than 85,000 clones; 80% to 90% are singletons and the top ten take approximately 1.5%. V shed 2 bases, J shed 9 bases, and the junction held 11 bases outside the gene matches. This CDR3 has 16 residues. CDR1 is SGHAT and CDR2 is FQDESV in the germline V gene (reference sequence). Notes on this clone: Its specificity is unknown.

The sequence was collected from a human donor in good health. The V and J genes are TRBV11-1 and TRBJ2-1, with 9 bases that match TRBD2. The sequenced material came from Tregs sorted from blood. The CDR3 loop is CASSLSLAGTQGEQFF. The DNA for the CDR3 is TGTGCCAGCAGCTTAAGTCTAGCGGGGACTCAGGGTGAGCAGTTCTTC.